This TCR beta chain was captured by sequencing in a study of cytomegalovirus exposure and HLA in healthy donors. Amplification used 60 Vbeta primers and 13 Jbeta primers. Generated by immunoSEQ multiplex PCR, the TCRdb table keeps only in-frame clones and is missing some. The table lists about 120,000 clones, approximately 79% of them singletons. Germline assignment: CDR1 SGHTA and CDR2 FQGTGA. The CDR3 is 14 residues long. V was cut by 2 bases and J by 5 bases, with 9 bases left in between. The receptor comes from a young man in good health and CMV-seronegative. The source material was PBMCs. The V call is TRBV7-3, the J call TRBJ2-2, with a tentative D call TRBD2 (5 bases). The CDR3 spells CASSLERGTGELFF. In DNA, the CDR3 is TGTGCCAGCAGCTTAGAACGGGGTACCGGGGAGCTGTTTTTT.